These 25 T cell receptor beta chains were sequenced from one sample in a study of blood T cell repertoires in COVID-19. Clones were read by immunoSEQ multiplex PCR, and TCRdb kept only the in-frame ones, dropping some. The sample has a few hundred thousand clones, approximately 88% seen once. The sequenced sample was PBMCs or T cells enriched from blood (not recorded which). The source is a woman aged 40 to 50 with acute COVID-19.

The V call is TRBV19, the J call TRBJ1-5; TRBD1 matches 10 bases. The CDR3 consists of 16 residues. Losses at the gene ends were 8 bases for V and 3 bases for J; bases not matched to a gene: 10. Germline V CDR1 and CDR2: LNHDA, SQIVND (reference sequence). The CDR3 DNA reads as TGTGCCAGTTCACCGGACAGGGGGTATTCCAATCAGCCCCAGCATTTT. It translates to CASSPDRGYSNQPQHF.

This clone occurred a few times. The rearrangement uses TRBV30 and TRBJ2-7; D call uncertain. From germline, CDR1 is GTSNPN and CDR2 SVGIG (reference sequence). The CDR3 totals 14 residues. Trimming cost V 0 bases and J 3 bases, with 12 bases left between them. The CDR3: CAWSVPELDYEQYF. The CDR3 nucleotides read TGTGCCTGGAGTGTACCGGAGTTAGACTACGAGCAGTACTTC.

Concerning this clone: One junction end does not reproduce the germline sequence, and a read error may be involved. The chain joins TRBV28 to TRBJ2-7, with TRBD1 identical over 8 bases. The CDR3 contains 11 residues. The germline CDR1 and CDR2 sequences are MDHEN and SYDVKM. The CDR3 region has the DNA TGTGCCAGCAGCCTCCGGGACAGGAGAGACTTC. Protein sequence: CASSLRDRRDF.

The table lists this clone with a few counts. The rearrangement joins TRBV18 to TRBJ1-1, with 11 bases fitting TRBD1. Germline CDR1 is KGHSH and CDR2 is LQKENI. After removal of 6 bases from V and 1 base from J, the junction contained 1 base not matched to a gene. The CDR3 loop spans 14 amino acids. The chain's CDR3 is CASSGTGGNTEAFF. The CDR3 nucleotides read TGTGCCAGCTCCGGGACAGGGGGGAACACTGAAGCTTTCTTT.

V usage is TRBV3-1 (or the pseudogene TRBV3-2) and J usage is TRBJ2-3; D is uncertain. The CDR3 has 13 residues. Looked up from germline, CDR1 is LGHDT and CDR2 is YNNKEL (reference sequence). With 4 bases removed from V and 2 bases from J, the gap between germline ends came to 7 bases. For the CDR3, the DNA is TGTGCCAGCAGCCCACACCACACAGATACGCAGTATTTT. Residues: CASSPHHTDTQYF.

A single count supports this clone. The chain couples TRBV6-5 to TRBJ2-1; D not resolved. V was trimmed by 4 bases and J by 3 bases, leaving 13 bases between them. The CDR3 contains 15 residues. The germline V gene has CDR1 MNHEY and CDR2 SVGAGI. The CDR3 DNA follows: TGTGCCAGCAGTTCGAACCAGGAAAGCTACAATGAGCAGTTCTTC. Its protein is CASSSNQESYNEQFF.

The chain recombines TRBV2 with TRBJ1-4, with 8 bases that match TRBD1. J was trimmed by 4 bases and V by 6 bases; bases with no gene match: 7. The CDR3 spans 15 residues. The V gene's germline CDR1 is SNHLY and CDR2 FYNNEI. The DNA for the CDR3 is TGTGCCAGCAGGGCACAACAGGGGGGTAATGAAAAACTGTTTTTT. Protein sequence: CASRAQQGGNEKLFF. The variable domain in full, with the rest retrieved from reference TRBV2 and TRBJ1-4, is EPEVTQTPSHQVTQMGQEVILRCVPISNHLYFYWYRQILGQKVEFLVSFYNNEISEKSEIFDDQFSVERPDGSNFTLKIRSTKLEDSAMYFCASRAQQGGNEKLFFGSGTQLSVL.

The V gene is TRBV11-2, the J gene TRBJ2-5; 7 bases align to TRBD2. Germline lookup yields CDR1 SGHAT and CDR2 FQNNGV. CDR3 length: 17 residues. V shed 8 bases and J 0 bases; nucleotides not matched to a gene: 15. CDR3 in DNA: TGTGCCAGCGATCTGTCTTCGAGGGGAGGGTACCAAGAGACCCAGTACTTC. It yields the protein CASDLSSRGGYQETQYF. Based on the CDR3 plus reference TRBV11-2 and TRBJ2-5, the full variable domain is EAGVAQSPRYKIIEKRQSVAFWCNPISGHATLYWYQQILGQGPKLLIQFQNNGVVDDSQLPKDRFSAERLKGVDSTLKIQPAKLEDSAVYLCASDLSSRGGYQETQYFGPGTRLLVL.

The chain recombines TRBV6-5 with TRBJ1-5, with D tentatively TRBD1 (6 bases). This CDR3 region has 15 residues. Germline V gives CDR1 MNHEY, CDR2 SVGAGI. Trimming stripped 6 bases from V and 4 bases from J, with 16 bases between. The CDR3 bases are TGTGCCAGCAGCCCGGCCGGGCAGGGGAATCAGCCCCAGCATTTT. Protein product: CASSPAGQGNQPQHF.

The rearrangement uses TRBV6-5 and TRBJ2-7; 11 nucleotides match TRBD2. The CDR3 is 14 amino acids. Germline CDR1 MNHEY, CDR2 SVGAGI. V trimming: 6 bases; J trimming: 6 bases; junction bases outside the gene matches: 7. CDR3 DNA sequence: TGTGCCAGCAGATTGACTAGCGGGACAGGCGAGCAGTACGTC. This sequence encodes CASRLTSGTGEQYV.

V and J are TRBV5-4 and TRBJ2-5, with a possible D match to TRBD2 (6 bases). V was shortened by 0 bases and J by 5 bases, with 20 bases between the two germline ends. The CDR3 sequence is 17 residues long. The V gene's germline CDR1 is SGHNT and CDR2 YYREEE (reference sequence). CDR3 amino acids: CASSLVGRTGWAETQYF. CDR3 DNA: TGTGCCAGCAGCTTGGTGGGGAGGACGGGATGGGCGGAGACCCAGTACTTC.

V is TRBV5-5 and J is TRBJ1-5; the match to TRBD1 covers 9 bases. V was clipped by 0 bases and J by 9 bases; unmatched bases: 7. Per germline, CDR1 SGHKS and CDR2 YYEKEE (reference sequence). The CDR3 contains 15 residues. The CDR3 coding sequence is TGTGCCAGCAGCTTGGGATCAACAGGGGGCCTGCCCCAGCATTTT. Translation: CASSLGSTGGLPQHF.

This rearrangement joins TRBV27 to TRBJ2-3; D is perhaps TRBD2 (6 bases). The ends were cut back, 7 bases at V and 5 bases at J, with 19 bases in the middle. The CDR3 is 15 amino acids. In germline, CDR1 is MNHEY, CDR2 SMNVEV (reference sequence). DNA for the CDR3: TGTGCCAGCACGCCCTATCGGAGGACTATAGATACGCAGTATTTT. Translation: CASTPYRRTIDTQYF.

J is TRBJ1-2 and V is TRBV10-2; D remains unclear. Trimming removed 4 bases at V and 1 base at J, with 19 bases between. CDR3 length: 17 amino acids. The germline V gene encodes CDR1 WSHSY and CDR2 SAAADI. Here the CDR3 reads CASSAPFGREDNYGYTF. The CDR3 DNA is TGCGCCAGCAGTGCGCCGTTTGGGCGAGAAGATAACTATGGCTACACCTTC.

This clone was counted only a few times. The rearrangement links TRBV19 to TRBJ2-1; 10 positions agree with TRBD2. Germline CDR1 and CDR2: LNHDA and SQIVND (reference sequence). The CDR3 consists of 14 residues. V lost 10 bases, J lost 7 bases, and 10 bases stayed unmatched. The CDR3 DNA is TGTGCCACCCAGCGGGAGGGCCAATTAAATGAGCAGTTCTTC. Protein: CATQREGQLNEQFF.

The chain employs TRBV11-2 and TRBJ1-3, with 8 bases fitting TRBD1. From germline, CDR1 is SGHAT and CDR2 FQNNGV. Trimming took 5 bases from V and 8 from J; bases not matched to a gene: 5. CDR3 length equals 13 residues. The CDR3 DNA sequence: TGTGCCAGCAGCACGGACAGGGCGTACACCATATATTTT. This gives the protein CASSTDRAYTIYF. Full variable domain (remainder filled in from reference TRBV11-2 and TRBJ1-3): EAGVAQSPRYKIIEKRQSVAFWCNPISGHATLYWYQQILGQGPKLLIQFQNNGVVDDSQLPKDRFSAERLKGVDSTLKIQPAKLEDSAVYLCASSTDRAYTIYFGEGSWLTVV.

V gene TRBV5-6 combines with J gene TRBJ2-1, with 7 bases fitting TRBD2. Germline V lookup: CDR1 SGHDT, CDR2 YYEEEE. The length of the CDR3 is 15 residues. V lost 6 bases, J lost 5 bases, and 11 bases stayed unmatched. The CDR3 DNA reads TGTGCCAGCACCCCCCTAATGAGCGGGGACAATGAGCAGTTCTTC. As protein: CASTPLMSGDNEQFF.

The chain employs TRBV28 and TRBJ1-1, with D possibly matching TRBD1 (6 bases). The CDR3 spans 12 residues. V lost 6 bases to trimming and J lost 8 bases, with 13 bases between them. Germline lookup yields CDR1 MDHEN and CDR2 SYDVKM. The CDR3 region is CASSSDSLEAFF. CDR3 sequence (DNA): TGTGCCAGCAGCTCGGACAGCTTAGAAGCTTTCTTT.

The CDR3 sequence is CASQITTDSSYNEQFF. As DNA, the CDR3 is TGCGCCAGCCAAATTACAACAGATAGCTCCTACAATGAGCAGTTCTTC. The rearrangement joins TRBV5-1 to TRBJ2-1; D remains ambiguous. The CDR3 sequence is 16 residues long. Trimming removed 7 bases from V and 0 bases from J, with 17 bases in between. Germline V gives CDR1 SGHRS, CDR2 YFSETQ.

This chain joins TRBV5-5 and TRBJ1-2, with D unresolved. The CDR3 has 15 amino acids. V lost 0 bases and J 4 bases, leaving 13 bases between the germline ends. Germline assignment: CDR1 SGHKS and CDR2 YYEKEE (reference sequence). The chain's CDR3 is CASSLAGGNFYGYTF. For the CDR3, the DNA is TGTGCCAGCAGCTTGGCCGGCGGAAACTTCTATGGCTACACCTTC.

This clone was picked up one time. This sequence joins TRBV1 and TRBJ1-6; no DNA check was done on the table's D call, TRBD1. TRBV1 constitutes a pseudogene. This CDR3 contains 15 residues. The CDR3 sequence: CTSSQDSQGLSPLHF. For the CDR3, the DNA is TGCACCAGCAGCCAAGATAGTCAGGGCCTAAGCCCCCTCCACTTT.

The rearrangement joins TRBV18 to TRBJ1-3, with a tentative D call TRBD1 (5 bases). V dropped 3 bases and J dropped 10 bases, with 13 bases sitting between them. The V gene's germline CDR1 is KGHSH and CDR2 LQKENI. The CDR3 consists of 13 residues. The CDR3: CASSPSPGPTIYF. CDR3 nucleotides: TGTGCCAGCTCACCGTCCCCAGGGCCTACCATATATTTT.

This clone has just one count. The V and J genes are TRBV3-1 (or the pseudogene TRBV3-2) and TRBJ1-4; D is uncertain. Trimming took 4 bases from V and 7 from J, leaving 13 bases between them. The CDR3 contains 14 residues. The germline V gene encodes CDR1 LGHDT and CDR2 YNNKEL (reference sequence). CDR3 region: CASSPTRGREKLFF. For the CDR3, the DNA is TGTGCCAGCAGCCCTACCCGAGGGCGTGAAAAACTGTTTTTT.

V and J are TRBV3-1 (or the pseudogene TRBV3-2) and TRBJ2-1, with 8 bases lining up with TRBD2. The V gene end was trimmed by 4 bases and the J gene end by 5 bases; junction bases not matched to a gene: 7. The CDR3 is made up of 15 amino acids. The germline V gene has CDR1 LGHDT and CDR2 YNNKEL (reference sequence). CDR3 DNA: TGTGCCAGCAGCCCATATAGCGGGGTGAACAATGAGCAGTTCTTC. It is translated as CASSPYSGVNNEQFF.

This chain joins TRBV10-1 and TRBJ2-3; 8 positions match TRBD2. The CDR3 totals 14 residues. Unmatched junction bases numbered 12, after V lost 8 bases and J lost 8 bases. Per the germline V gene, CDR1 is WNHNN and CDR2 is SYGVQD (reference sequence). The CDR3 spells CASGGGLVFGTQYF. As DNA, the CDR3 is TGCGCCAGCGGAGGGGGACTAGTCTTCGGTACGCAGTATTTT.